A single sample gave rise to the 18 T cell receptor beta chains below, sequenced in a study of T cell repertoires in cytomegalovirus infection. TCRdb re-analysed the reads in MiXCR, keeping a single row per CDR3 protein. The data contain a few hundred thousand distinct CDR3 sequences, approximately 24% of them singletons. The sample consisted of CD8+ T cells from PBMCs. The receptor source for this set is a human donor in good health (CMV status not recorded). Some clones in this sample may be carry-over from other donors' samples.

This clonotype was observed a handful of times. The chain is built from TRBV6-6 and TRBJ2-5; D might be TRBD2 (6 bases). The CDR3 is 16 amino acids. Germline V gene sequence: CDR1 MNHNY, CDR2 SVGAGI (reference sequence). V dropped 6 bases and J dropped 0 bases, with 17 bases sitting between them. DNA of the CDR3: TGTGCCAGCAGGGAGGAGGGTTGGGGGTACCAAGAGACCCAGTACTTC. Translating gives CASREEGWGYQETQYF.

The chain employs TRBV6-6 and TRBJ2-7, with 9 bases fitting TRBD2. Germline V gene lookup returns CDR1 MNHNY and CDR2 SVGAGI (reference sequence). The CDR3 has 16 residues. V trimming: 5 bases; J trimming: 4 bases; junction bases outside the gene matches: 12. This CDR3 is CASSDLRSGGWYEQYF. In DNA, the CDR3 is TGTGCCAGCAGTGATCTCAGGAGCGGGGGGTGGTACGAGCAGTACTTC.

The rearrangement links TRBV19 to TRBJ2-3; 8 positions match TRBD1. CDR1 LNHDA and CDR2 SQIVND come from the germline V gene (reference sequence). After removal of 6 bases from V and 2 bases from J, the junction contained 10 bases not matched to a gene. This CDR3 spans 16 amino acids. The CDR3 protein is CASSIWSRGPTDTQYF. DNA of the CDR3: TGTGCCAGTAGCATATGGAGCAGGGGGCCCACAGATACGCAGTATTTT.

This clonotype showed up many times. The rearrangement joins TRBV7-8 to TRBJ2-3; D uncertain. Trimming removed 5 bases from V and 1 base from J, with 16 bases in between. Germline V gene data show CDR1 as SGHVS and CDR2 as FQNEAQ. The length of the CDR3 is 16 residues. The CDR3 DNA sequence: TGTGCCAGCAGCCCCGACGAAACCCGGGGCACAGATACGCAGTATTTT. This encodes CASSPDETRGTDTQYF.

This clonotype was counted a few times. The rearrangement joins TRBV12-3 or TRBV12-4 to TRBJ2-3; 7 nucleotides align to TRBD2. CDR3 length: 15 amino acids. V dropped 5 bases and J dropped 1; count of bases not matched to a gene: 6. The CDR3 DNA follows: TGTGCCAGCAGTCTAACTAGCGAACGCACAGATACGCAGTATTTT. Protein sequence: CASSLTSERTDTQYF.

With regard to this clonotype: Here the CDR3 omits its conserved ending phenylalanine or tryptophan, so a read error is the likely source. The limits of the CDR3 on the DNA are not certain, so only TCRdb's listed CDR3 is given. The chain is built from TRBV6-8 and TRBJ2-1; the DNA was not used to check the table's D call, TRBD1. The CDR3 sequence runs 13 residues, both termini included. The germline gives CDR1 MNHGY, CDR2 SAAAGT. The CDR3 here is CASSYTQYGQNIY.

The table lists this clonotype with a few counts. The chain combines TRBV27 with TRBJ2-7; D remains unclear. Germline V gene lookup returns CDR1 MNHEY and CDR2 SMNVEV (reference sequence). V dropped 6 bases and J dropped 0 bases, with 6 bases sitting between them. This CDR3 has 12 amino acids. This chain's CDR3 is CASRTGSYEQYF. As DNA, the CDR3 is TGTGCCAGCAGGACTGGCTCCTACGAGCAGTACTTC.

The chain joins TRBV19 to TRBJ1-1; no reliable D call. Germline CDR1 reads LNHDA; CDR2 reads SQIVND (reference sequence). With 5 bases removed from V and 0 bases from J, the gap between germline ends came to 13 bases. This CDR3 contains 15 residues. The CDR3 DNA reads TGTGCCAGTAGTCGGCCAGAGATAATGAACACTGAAGCTTTCTTT. Protein product: CASSRPEIMNTEAFF.

This clonotype appeared a few times. The chain has TRBV7-2 and TRBJ1-6, with 8 bases matching TRBD1. In germline, CDR1 is SGHTA, CDR2 FQGNSA. V dropped 5 bases and J dropped 5; count of bases not matched to a gene: 8. This CDR3 has 16 amino acids. The CDR3 coding sequence is TGTGCCAGCAGCCCATGGACAGGGTCGAATAATTCACCCCTCCACTTT. It translates to CASSPWTGSNNSPLHF.

The chain links TRBV20-1 to TRBJ1-1; 7 nucleotides align to TRBD1. Trimming removed 4 bases from V and 2 bases from J; junction bases left unmatched: 7. The CDR3 has 14 residues. Per the germline V gene, CDR1 is DFQATT and CDR2 is SNEGSKA (reference sequence). CDR3 DNA sequence: TGCAGTGCTATAGGAACAGGGGCTAACACTGAAGCTTTCTTT. It is translated as CSAIGTGANTEAFF.

The gene calls are TRBV24-1 and TRBJ1-4; D uncertain. Trimming took 4 bases from V and 8 from J, leaving 10 bases between them. The CDR3 is made up of 13 amino acids. CDR1 is KGHDR and CDR2 is SFDVKD in the germline V gene. The CDR3 sequence: CATSEGGGEKLFF. The CDR3 region has the DNA TGTGCCACCAGTGAAGGAGGAGGGGAAAAACTGTTTTTT.

This clonotype occurred many times. The rearrangement joins TRBV7-3 to TRBJ2-1, with D unclear. The CDR3 contains 15 residues. Germline V gene sequence: CDR1 SGHTA, CDR2 FQGTGA. V lost 1 base and J lost 1, with 8 bases in between. The chain's CDR3 is CASSLNLGSYNEQFF. CDR3 DNA sequence: TGTGCCAGCAGCTTAAATCTGGGTTCCTACAATGAGCAGTTCTTC.

The chain is built from TRBV24-1 and TRBJ2-5, with TRBD2 matching over 11 bases. The length of the CDR3 is 16 residues. Per germline, CDR1 KGHDR and CDR2 SFDVKD. V dropped 5 bases and J dropped 4; count of bases not matched to a gene: 8. Here the CDR3 DNA reads TGTGCCACCAGTGCGGACTTCGGACTAGCGGGAGAGACCCAGTACTTC. This encodes CATSADFGLAGETQYF.

The V gene is TRBV27, the J gene TRBJ2-7; D call uncertain. The CDR3 length is 14 residues. CDR1 is MNHEY, CDR2 SMNVEV, per germline (reference sequence). Trimming removed 1 base from V and 0 bases from J, with 7 bases in between. The CDR3 DNA reads as TGTGCCAGCAGTTTATTACGGTACTCCTACGAGCAGTACTTC. It specifies CASSLLRYSYEQYF.

V is TRBV20-1 and J is TRBJ2-3, with D perhaps given as TRBD1 or TRBD2 (5 bases each). Deletions cut 4 bases from V and 4 bases from J, with 18 bases between. The germline gives CDR1 DFQATT, CDR2 SNEGSKA (reference sequence). This CDR3 spans 15 amino acids. CDR3 protein: CSANTGTPAADTQYF. In nucleotides, the CDR3 is TGCAGTGCTAATACCGGGACCCCAGCGGCAGATACGCAGTATTTT.

At least ten counts were recorded for this clonotype. This chain joins TRBV7-2 and TRBJ2-1; a weak D match, TRBD1 (5 bases). Trimming pared 4 bases from V and 10 bases from J, leaving 14 bases between. The CDR3 consists of 13 residues. The germline V gene encodes CDR1 SGHTA and CDR2 FQGNSA. CDR3 in amino acids: CASSSWGGQEQFF. The CDR3 coding sequence is TGTGCCAGCAGCTCCTGGGGTGGACAAGAGCAGTTCTTC.

This clonotype was recorded a few times. The chain couples TRBV6-2 or TRBV6-3 to TRBJ2-5, with TRBD2 matching over 7 bases. This CDR3 spans 14 amino acids. Unmatched junction bases numbered 7, after V lost 8 bases and J lost 1 base. Looked up from germline, CDR1 is MNHEY and CDR2 is SVGEGT. The CDR3 nucleotides are TGTGCCAGCGGGGCGGGAGCTCGCCAAGAGACCCAGTACTTC. Amino acid sequence: CASGAGARQETQYF.

The chain couples TRBV19 to TRBJ2-3; 7 bases line up with TRBD1. V gave up 5 bases and J gave up 0 bases; unmatched junction bases: 5. The CDR3 spans 15 residues. Germline CDR1 is LNHDA and CDR2 is SQIVND (reference sequence). The CDR3 nucleotides read TGTGCCAGTAGTTCCGACAGGGCTAGCACAGATACGCAGTATTTT. Translated, it gives CASSSDRASTDTQYF.